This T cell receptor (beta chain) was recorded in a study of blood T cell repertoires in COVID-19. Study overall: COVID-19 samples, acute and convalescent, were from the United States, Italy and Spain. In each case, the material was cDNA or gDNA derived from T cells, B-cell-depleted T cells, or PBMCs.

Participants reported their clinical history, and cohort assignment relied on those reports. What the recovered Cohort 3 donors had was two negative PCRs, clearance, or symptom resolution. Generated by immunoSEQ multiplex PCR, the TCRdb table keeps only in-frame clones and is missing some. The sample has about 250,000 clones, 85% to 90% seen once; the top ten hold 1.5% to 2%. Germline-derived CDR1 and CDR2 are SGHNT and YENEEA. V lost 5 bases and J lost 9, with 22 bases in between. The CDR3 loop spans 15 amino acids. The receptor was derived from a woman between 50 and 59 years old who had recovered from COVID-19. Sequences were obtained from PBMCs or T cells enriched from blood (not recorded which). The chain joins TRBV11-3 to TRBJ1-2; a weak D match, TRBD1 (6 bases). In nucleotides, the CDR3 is TGTGCCAGCAGCCCCACCGGGGGGCAGGTGCTTCGCTACACCTTC. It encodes CASSPTGGQVLRYTF.